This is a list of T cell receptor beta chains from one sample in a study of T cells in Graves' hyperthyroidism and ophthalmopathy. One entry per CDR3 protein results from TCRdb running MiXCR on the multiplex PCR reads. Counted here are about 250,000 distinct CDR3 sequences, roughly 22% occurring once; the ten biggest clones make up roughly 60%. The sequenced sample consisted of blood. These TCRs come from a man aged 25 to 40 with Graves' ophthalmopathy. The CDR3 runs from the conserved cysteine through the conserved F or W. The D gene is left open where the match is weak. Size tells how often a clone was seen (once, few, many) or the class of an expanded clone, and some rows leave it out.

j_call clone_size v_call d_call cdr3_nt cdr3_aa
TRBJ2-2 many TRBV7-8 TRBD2 TGTGCCAGCAGCTTTAGCGGGAGAGGGACCGGGGAGCTGTTTTTT CASSFSGRGTGELFF
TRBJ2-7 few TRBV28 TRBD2 TGTGCCAGCAGCACCCTGGGACTAGCTAAGCAGTACTTC CASSTLGLAKQYF
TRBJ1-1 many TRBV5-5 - TGTGCCAGCAGCACATCAACGAACACTGAAGCTTTCTTT CASSTSTNTEAFF
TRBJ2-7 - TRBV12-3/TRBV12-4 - TGTGCCAACAGTTTAGTAGCCAGCGGACCGTACGAGCAGTACTTC CANSLVASGPYEQYF
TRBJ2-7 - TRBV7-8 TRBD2 TGTGCCAGCACCACGGCGGGGGGTTCCTACGAGCAGTACTTC CASTTAGGSYEQYF
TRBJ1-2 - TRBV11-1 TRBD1 TGTGCCAGCAGTCGTACAGGGGACAGCTACACCTTC CASSRTGDSYTF
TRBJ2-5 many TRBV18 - TGTGCCAGCTCACCCACCCAGGGCATAGGGGAGACCCAGTACTTC CASSPTQGIGETQYF
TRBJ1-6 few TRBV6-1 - TGTGCCAGCAAATCCCGGGGCGACTCCTATAATTCACCCCTCCACTTT CASKSRGDSYNSPLHF
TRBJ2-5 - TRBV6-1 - TGTGCCAGCGATACTATAGTCCAAGAGACCCAGTACTTC CASDTIVQETQYF
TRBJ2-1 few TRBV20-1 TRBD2 TGCAGTGCACCGATTAGCGGGAGGGAGCAGTTCTTC CSAPISGREQFF
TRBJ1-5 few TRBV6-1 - TGTGCCAGCAGTGAAGCGGTATCCCCAGAAGCCCAGCATTTT CASSEAVSPEAQHF
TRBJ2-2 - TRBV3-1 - TGTGCCAGCAGCCAAACAGGGCCCGGGGAGCTGTTTTTT CASSQTGPGELFF
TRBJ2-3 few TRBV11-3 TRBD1 TGTGCCAGCAGGAGGGGACAGCGCACAGATACGCAGTATTTT CASRRGQRTDTQYF
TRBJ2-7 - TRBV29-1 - TGCAGCGTTGCGGAGGGGGAGCAGTACTTC CSVAEGEQYF
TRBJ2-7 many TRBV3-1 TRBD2 TGTGCCAGCAGCTCACTAGCGGGAGCTAGAAACGAGCAGTACTTC CASSSLAGARNEQYF
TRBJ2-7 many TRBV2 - TGTGCCAGCAGTGCTCAGGGCAGGGGTTTCGACGAGCAGTACTTC CASSAQGRGFDEQYF
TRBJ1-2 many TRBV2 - TGTGCCAGCAAAGGGATGAACTATGGCTACACCTTC CASKGMNYGYTF
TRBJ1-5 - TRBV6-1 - TGTGCCAGCAGCCCCATTTCTAATCAGCCCCAGCATTTT CASSPISNQPQHF
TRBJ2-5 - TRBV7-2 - TGTGCCAGCAGCTTAAAGGTTGGCCTGGGGGAGACCCAGTACTTC CASSLKVGLGETQYF
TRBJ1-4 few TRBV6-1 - TGTGCCAGCAGACGATCCGGGACGGGGGAGGGAAAACTGTTTTTT CASRRSGTGEGKLFF
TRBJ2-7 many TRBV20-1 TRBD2 TGCAGTGCTAGAAGGCGGGAGGGCCTCGACGAGCAGTACTTC CSARRREGLDEQYF
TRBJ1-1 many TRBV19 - TGTGCCAGTAGCCAAGGGTCCGTGAACACTGAAGCTTTCTTT CASSQGSVNTEAFF
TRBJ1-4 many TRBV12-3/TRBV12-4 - TGTGCCAGCAGCTCGCAGGGGTTGGCTAATGAAAAACTGTTTTTT CASSSQGLANEKLFF
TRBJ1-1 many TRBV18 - TGTGCCAGCTTTGTGCGGAACACTGAAGCTTTCTTT CASFVRNTEAFF
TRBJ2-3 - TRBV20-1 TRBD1 TGCAGTGCCCAAAGGGGGCCTAGCACAGATACGCAGTATTTT CSAQRGPSTDTQYF
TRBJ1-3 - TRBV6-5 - TGTGCCAGCAGTTACCTGGCAAATTCTAGAAACACCATATATTTT CASSYLANSRNTIYF
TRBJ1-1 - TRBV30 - TGTGCCTGGAGTGTATGGGGTGGAACTGAAGCTTTCTTT CAWSVWGGTEAFF
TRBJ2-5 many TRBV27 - TGTGCCAGCAGCTTATCCCGGGAGACCCAGTACTTC CASSLSRETQYF
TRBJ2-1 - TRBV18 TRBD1 TGTGCCAGCTCACCATTGAGGACAGGGAATAACAATGAGCAGTTCTTC CASSPLRTGNNNEQFF
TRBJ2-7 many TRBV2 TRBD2 TGTGCCAGCAGGGCTCCGGGACTAGCGGGAGTGGGTGAGCAGTACTTC CASRAPGLAGVGEQYF
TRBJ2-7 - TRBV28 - TGTGCCAGCAGTGAATTGACCGTGGGAACCTCCTACGAGCAGTACTTC CASSELTVGTSYEQYF
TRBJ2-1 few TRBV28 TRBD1 TGTGCCAGCAGGGCCGGGACAGGGGGCAATGAGCAGTTCTTC CASRAGTGGNEQFF
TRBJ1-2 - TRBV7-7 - TGTGCTAGCAGCTCAAACAACTATGGCTACACCTTC CASSSNNYGYTF
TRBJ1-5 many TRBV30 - TGTGCCTGGAGTGTACGAGGGCCGATGATACAGCCCCAGCATTTT CAWSVRGPMIQPQHF
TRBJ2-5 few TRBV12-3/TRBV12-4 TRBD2 TGTGCCAGCAGTATGCGGGGGGGCTGGAGCCAAGAGACCCAGTACTTC CASSMRGGWSQETQYF
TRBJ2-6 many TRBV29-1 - TGCAGCGTTGTTCTCCAGGATAGTGGGGCCAACGTCCTGACTTTC CSVVLQDSGANVLTF
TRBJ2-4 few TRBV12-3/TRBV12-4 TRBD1 TGTGCCAGCAGTTTAAGGGACAGGGAAGGGAACATTCAGTACTTC CASSLRDREGNIQYF
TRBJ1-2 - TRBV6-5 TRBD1 TGTGCCAGCAGTTACGAGGGGGCTGAGGATGGCTACACCTTC CASSYEGAEDGYTF
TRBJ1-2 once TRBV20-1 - TGCAGTGCTAGAGTAGGCCCCTATGGCTACACCTTC CSARVGPYGYTF
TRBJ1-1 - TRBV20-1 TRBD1 TGCAGTGCTAGAGGGAGGGGGCGCATGACTGAAGCTTTCTTT CSARGRGRMTEAFF
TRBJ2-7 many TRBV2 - TGTGCCAGCAGTGATCTCCCCACAATGAGCTTCGATGAGCAGTACTTC CASSDLPTMSFDEQYF
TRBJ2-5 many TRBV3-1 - TGTGCCAGCAGCAGGAATCCGGGGGCTGGGGAGACCCAGTACTTC CASSRNPGAGETQYF
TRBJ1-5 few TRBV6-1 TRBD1 TGTGCCAGCAGCTCGACCCAGGGGGGCTCTAATCAGCCCCAGCATTTT CASSSTQGGSNQPQHF
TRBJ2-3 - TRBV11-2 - TGTGCCAGCAGCTTAGATGAGGGGTTCGGTGTGAATACGCAGTATTTT CASSLDEGFGVNTQYF
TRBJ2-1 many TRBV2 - TGTGCCAGCAGGGACCACCGATCTGTCCCTGGGTGGAATGAGCAGTTCTTC CASRDHRSVPGWNEQFF
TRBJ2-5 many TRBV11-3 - TGTGCCAGCAGCGCCCGGGACTTACAAGAGACCCAGTACTTC CASSARDLQETQYF